These T cell receptor beta chains were read from a single sample in a study of graft-versus-host responses after intestinal transplantation. Sequenced by immunoSEQ multiplex PCR; TCRdb stores in-frame clones only, minus some. The sample lists roughly 60,000 clones, about 90% occurring once. Source: PBMCs, taken about 120 days after intestinal transplantation. The origin of the receptors is a human patient who received an intestinal transplant, so some T cells may come from the graft donor. CDR3s include the opening cysteine and the closing phenylalanine or tryptophan. D genes are given only for firm matches. Clone sizes are given selectively: once, few, many, or a class where the clone is expanded.

CDR3 DNA: TGTGCCAGCAGTTTAGATGGAGTAGCCTACGAGCAGTACTTC
CDR3 protein: CASSLDGVAYEQYF
D gene: .
J gene: TRBJ2-7
V gene: TRBV28
clone size: .

CDR3 DNA: TGTGCCAGCAGTTTGGCGGGGGGGCTCGAGCAGTACTTC
CDR3 protein: CASSLAGGLEQYF
D gene: TRBD2
J gene: TRBJ2-7
V gene: TRBV27
clone size: .

CDR3 DNA: TGTGCCAGCACCCGTACAGGGATCGCTAACTATGGCTACACCTTC
CDR3 protein: CASTRTGIANYGYTF
D gene: .
J gene: TRBJ1-2
V gene: TRBV6-1
clone size: .

CDR3 DNA: TGTGCCAGCAGTTTGGGGCCGACCTACGAGCAGTACTTC
CDR3 protein: CASSLGPTYEQYF
D gene: .
J gene: TRBJ2-7
V gene: TRBV27
clone size: .

CDR3 DNA: TGTGCCAGCAGCTTAGTTGGGTTCTCTGGGGCCAACGTCCTGACTTTC
CDR3 protein: CASSLVGFSGANVLTF
D gene: .
J gene: TRBJ2-6
V gene: TRBV7-2
clone size: .

CDR3 DNA: TGTGCCAGCAGCTTGGCCGGGCCGGGTACGCAGTATTTT
CDR3 protein: CASSLAGPGTQYF
D gene: .
J gene: TRBJ2-3
V gene: TRBV5-4
clone size: .

CDR3 DNA: TGTGCCAGCAGTGACGGGGGTAGTCCCACAGATACGCAGTATTTT
CDR3 protein: CASSDGGSPTDTQYF
D gene: .
J gene: TRBJ2-3
V gene: TRBV6-4
clone size: .

CDR3 DNA: TGTGCCAGCAGCTTGGGATTTTTCTTCCTAGCGGGGTTCAATGAGCAGTTCTTC
CDR3 protein: CASSLGFFFLAGFNEQFF
D gene: TRBD2
J gene: TRBJ2-1
V gene: TRBV5-8
clone size: .

CDR3 DNA: TGTGCCAGCAGGGGACAGGCCCGTAAGCAGTACTTC
CDR3 protein: CASRGQARKQYF
D gene: TRBD1
J gene: TRBJ2-7
V gene: TRBV2
clone size: .

CDR3 DNA: TGTGCCAGCAGTTTATCCCCTTACAATGAGCAGTTCTTC
CDR3 protein: CASSLSPYNEQFF
D gene: .
J gene: TRBJ2-1
V gene: TRBV27
clone size: once

CDR3 DNA: TGTGCCAGTAACAAACTAACGGGGTCGTCAAATTCACCCCTCCACTTT
CDR3 protein: CASNKLTGSSNSPLHF
D gene: .
J gene: TRBJ1-6
V gene: TRBV19
clone size: .

CDR3 DNA: TGTGCCAGTTCAAGGGGGGTTCAGCCCCAGCATTTT
CDR3 protein: CASSRGVQPQHF
D gene: .
J gene: TRBJ1-5
V gene: TRBV19
clone size: .

CDR3 DNA: TGTGCCATCAGATCGACTCAAGGGACCCAGTACTTC
CDR3 protein: CAIRSTQGTQYF
D gene: .
J gene: TRBJ2-5
V gene: TRBV10-3
clone size: .

CDR3 DNA: TGTGCCAGCAGCTTTACTAGCGGGAGAGCGGATGAGCAGTTCTTC
CDR3 protein: CASSFTSGRADEQFF
D gene: TRBD2
J gene: TRBJ2-1
V gene: TRBV7-2
clone size: .

CDR3 DNA: TGCGCCAGCAACAAGAACACCGGGGAGCTGTTTTTT
CDR3 protein: CASNKNTGELFF
D gene: .
J gene: TRBJ2-2
V gene: TRBV5-1
clone size: .

CDR3 DNA: TGTGCCAGCAGCCTACCGGGACAGGGGCGGGAGCAGTACTTC
CDR3 protein: CASSLPGQGREQYF
D gene: TRBD1
J gene: TRBJ2-7
V gene: TRBV7-2
clone size: .

CDR3 DNA: TGTGCCAGTGCAGCGTCCTCTGGAAACACCATATATTTT
CDR3 protein: CASAASSGNTIYF
D gene: .
J gene: TRBJ1-3
V gene: TRBV6-5
clone size: .

CDR3 DNA: TGTGCCAGCAGTGAAGGTGCCAGGGACTATGGCTACACCTTC
CDR3 protein: CASSEGARDYGYTF
D gene: .
J gene: TRBJ1-2
V gene: TRBV2
clone size: few

CDR3 DNA: TGTGCCCCCGGGGGAGGCACCGGGGAGCTGTTTTTT
CDR3 protein: CAPGGGTGELFF
D gene: .
J gene: TRBJ2-2
V gene: TRBV2
clone size: once

CDR3 DNA: TGTGCCAGCAGCTCCCGGACAGCCTACAATGAGCAGTTCTTC
CDR3 protein: CASSSRTAYNEQFF
D gene: .
J gene: TRBJ2-1
V gene: TRBV7-9
clone size: .

CDR3 DNA: TGTGCCAGCCGCCGACAGAGCTTAATGAACACTGAAGCTTTCTTT
CDR3 protein: CASRRQSLMNTEAFF
D gene: .
J gene: TRBJ1-1
V gene: TRBV2
clone size: .

CDR3 DNA: TGTGCCAGTCGGTGGGGGACAGGGCTACACAATGAGCAGTTCTTC
CDR3 protein: CASRWGTGLHNEQFF
D gene: TRBD1
J gene: TRBJ2-1
V gene: TRBV27
clone size: .

CDR3 DNA: TGTGCCACCAGCTCCTGGGCTAGCGGCTACGAGCAGTACTTC
CDR3 protein: CATSSWASGYEQYF
D gene: TRBD2
J gene: TRBJ2-7
V gene: TRBV15
clone size: .

CDR3 DNA: TGCGCCAGCAGCACATACGGGTATGAGCAGTTCTTC
CDR3 protein: CASSTYGYEQFF
D gene: .
J gene: TRBJ2-1
V gene: TRBV5-1
clone size: .

CDR3 DNA: TGTGCCAGTAGCTTCAGGGGGGAAGAGCAGCCCCAGCATTTT
CDR3 protein: CASSFRGEEQPQHF
D gene: TRBD1
J gene: TRBJ1-5
V gene: TRBV19
clone size: .

CDR3 DNA: TGTGCCAGTAGTATTTGGGCGGAAGATACGCAGTATTTC
CDR3 protein: CASSIWAEDTQYF
D gene: .
J gene: TRBJ2-3
V gene: TRBV19
clone size: .

CDR3 DNA: TGTGCCAGCAGTACGGGCCGGGACTTCTCCTACGAGCAGTACTTC
CDR3 protein: CASSTGRDFSYEQYF
D gene: .
J gene: TRBJ2-7
V gene: TRBV27
clone size: once

CDR3 DNA: TGTGCCACCAGCCCAGGGGACACTGAAGCTTTCTTT
CDR3 protein: CATSPGDTEAFF
D gene: .
J gene: TRBJ1-1
V gene: TRBV15
clone size: .

CDR3 DNA: TGTGCCAGGGTGGCGGTGGCCAAAAACATTCAGTACTTC
CDR3 protein: CARVAVAKNIQYF
D gene: .
J gene: TRBJ2-4
V gene: TRBV6-1
clone size: .

CDR3 DNA: TGTGCCAGCAGTGAATCGGCGGACGGACGAGTGTACGAGCAGTACTTC
CDR3 protein: CASSESADGRVYEQYF
D gene: .
J gene: TRBJ2-7
V gene: TRBV6-1
clone size: .

CDR3 DNA: TGTGCCAGCTCACCCGACAGGGGTGAAGCGCGTGGCTACACCTTC
CDR3 protein: CASSPDRGEARGYTF
D gene: TRBD1
J gene: TRBJ1-2
V gene: TRBV18
clone size: .

CDR3 DNA: TGTGCCAGCAGCTTAAGTGAAGGCTACAGGGAGACCCAGTACTTC
CDR3 protein: CASSLSEGYRETQYF
D gene: .
J gene: TRBJ2-5
V gene: TRBV7-9
clone size: .

CDR3 DNA: TGTGCCACCAGCAGAGACCTCGGGCCGACAGGGCCTGGAAACACCATATATTTT
CDR3 protein: CATSRDLGPTGPGNTIYF
D gene: TRBD1
J gene: TRBJ1-3
V gene: TRBV15
clone size: .

CDR3 DNA: TGTGCCAGCAGTTTATTGGGTGCAAGTCAGCCCCAGCATTTT
CDR3 protein: CASSLLGASQPQHF
D gene: .
J gene: TRBJ1-5
V gene: TRBV27
clone size: once

CDR3 DNA: TGTGCCAGCAGGGGACAGTTCAATCAGCCCCAGCATTTT
CDR3 protein: CASRGQFNQPQHF
D gene: TRBD1
J gene: TRBJ1-5
V gene: TRBV28
clone size: .

CDR3 DNA: TGTGCCATCAGTATTTGGAATGAGCAGTTCTTC
CDR3 protein: CAISIWNEQFF
D gene: .
J gene: TRBJ2-1
V gene: TRBV6-6
clone size: .

CDR3 DNA: TGTGCCTGGAGGACACAGGGGAACTATGGCTACACCTTC
CDR3 protein: CAWRTQGNYGYTF
D gene: TRBD1
J gene: TRBJ1-2
V gene: TRBV30
clone size: .

CDR3 DNA: TGTGCCAGCAGCGCACTAGGGGAAAACATTCAGTACTTC
CDR3 protein: CASSALGENIQYF
D gene: .
J gene: TRBJ2-4
V gene: TRBV5-5
clone size: .

CDR3 DNA: TGCGCCAGCAGCTTGCTCGCCGGGACAGCTAAAGAGACCCAGTACTTC
CDR3 protein: CASSLLAGTAKETQYF
D gene: TRBD1
J gene: TRBJ2-5
V gene: TRBV5-1
clone size: .

CDR3 DNA: TGTGCCAGTAGCTTTTCCCCAAGAACAGGGGAAAAACTGTTTTTT
CDR3 protein: CASSFSPRTGEKLFF
D gene: .
J gene: TRBJ1-4
V gene: TRBV19
clone size: .

CDR3 DNA: TGTGCCACGCGGGGGCTAGAAGGAGATACGCAGTATTTT
CDR3 protein: CATRGLEGDTQYF
D gene: .
J gene: TRBJ2-3
V gene: TRBV15
clone size: .

CDR3 DNA: TGTGCCAGTAGTACGACAATCTGGAACGAGCAGTACTTC
CDR3 protein: CASSTTIWNEQYF
D gene: .
J gene: TRBJ2-7
V gene: TRBV19
clone size: .

CDR3 DNA: TGCGCCAGCAGGGCAGGTTTGAATGAAAAACTGTTTTTT
CDR3 protein: CASRAGLNEKLFF
D gene: .
J gene: TRBJ1-4
V gene: TRBV10-1
clone size: .

CDR3 DNA: TGTGCCAGCAGGACAGGGCCGGGAAACACCATATATTTT
CDR3 protein: CASRTGPGNTIYF
D gene: TRBD1
J gene: TRBJ1-3
V gene: TRBV6-1
clone size: .

CDR3 DNA: TGTGCCAACTCACCTGACAGGGATAATTCACCCCTCCACTTT
CDR3 protein: CANSPDRDNSPLHF
D gene: TRBD1
J gene: TRBJ1-6
V gene: TRBV10-3
clone size: .